The TCR beta chain described here comes from a study of T cell repertoires in cytomegalovirus infection. This clonotype was counted a few times. What it binds is not known. One end of the junction varies from germline; a read error may be responsible. TCRdb fed the reads into MiXCR, producing one record per CDR3 protein. The table has hundreds of thousands of distinct CDR3 sequences, around 32% seen once. General study results and limits: People with CMV and the relevant HLA were identified by cumulative public TCR beta family frequency.

The CDR3 is 15 residues long. Germline values: CDR1 MNHEY, CDR2 SMNVEV (reference sequence). The origin of this receptor is a human donor in good health (CMV status not recorded). Some clones in this sample may be carry-over from other donors' samples. The chain recombines TRBV27 with TRBJ1-1; possibly TRBD1 for D (6 bases). The sample here was cultured PBMCs, taken from culture after CMV antigen stimulation. The CDR3 region is CASSTARTGNAEAFF. CDR3 DNA: TGTGCCAGCAGTACCGCCCGAACAGGGAACGCTGAAGCTTTCTTT.